This T cell receptor (beta chain) was captured by sequencing in a study of blood T cell repertoires in COVID-19. Study overall: COVID-19 samples, acute and convalescent, were from the United States, Italy and Spain.

The protocol was immunoSEQ multiplex PCR, while the TCRdb copy is restricted to in-frame clones and leaves out a portion. The data show 200,000 to 250,000 clones, 70% to 90% seen once. V trimming: 3 bases; J trimming: 6 bases; junction bases outside the gene matches: 3. Germline V gene lookup returns CDR1 SGDLS and CDR2 YYNGEE. CDR3 length equals 13 residues. The sequence was obtained from a man younger than 45 with COVID-19, enrolled during active disease. This chain links TRBV9 with TRBJ1-1; 9 nucleotides match TRBD1. Material: peripheral blood. The CDR3 bases are TGTGCCAGCAGCGATAACAGGGGGCCTGAAGCTTTCTTT. This encodes CASSDNRGPEAFF.